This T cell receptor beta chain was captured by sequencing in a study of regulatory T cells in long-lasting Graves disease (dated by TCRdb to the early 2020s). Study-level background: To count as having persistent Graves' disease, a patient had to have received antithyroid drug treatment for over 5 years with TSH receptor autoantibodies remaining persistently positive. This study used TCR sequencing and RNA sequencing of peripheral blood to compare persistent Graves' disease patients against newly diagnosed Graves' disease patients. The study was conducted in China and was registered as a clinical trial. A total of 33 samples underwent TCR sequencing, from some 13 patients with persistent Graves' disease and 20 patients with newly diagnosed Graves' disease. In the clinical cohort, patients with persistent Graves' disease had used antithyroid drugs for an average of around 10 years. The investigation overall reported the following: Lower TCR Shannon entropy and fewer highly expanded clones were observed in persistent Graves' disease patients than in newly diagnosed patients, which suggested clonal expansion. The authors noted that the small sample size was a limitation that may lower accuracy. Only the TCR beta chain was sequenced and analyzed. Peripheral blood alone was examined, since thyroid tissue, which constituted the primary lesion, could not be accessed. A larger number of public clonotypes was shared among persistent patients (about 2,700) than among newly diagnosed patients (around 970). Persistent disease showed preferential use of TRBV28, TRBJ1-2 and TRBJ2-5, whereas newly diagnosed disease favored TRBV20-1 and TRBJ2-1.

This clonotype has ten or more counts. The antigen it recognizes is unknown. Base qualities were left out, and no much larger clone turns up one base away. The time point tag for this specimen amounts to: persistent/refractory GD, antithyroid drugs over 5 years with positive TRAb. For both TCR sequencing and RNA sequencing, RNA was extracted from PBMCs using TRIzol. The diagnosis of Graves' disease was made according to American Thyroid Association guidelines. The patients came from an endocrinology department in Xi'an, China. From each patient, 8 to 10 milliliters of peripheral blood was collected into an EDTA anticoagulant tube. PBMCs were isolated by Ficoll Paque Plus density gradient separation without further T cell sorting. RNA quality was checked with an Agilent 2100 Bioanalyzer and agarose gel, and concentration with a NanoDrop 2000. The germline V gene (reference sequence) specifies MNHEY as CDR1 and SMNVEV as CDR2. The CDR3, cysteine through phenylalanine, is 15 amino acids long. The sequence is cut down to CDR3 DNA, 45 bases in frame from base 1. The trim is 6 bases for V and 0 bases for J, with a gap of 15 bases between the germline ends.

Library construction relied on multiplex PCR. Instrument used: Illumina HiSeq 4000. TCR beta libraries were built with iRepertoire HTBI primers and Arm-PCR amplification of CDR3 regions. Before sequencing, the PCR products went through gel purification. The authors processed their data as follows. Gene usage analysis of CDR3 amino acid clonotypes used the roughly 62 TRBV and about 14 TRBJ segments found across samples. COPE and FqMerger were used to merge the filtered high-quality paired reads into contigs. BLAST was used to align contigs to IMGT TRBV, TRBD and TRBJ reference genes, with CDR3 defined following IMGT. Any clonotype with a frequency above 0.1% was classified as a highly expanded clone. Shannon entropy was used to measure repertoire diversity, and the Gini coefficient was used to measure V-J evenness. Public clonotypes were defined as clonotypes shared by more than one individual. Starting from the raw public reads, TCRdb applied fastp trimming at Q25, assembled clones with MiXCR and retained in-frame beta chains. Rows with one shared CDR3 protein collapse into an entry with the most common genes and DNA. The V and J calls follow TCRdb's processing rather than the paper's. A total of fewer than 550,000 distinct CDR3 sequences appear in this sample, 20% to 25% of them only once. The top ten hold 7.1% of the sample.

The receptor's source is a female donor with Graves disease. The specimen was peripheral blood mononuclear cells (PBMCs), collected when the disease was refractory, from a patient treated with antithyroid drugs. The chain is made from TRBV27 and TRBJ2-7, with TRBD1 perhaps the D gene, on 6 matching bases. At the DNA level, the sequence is TGTGCCAGCAGACCCTTAGGACAGTTCTCCTACGAGCAGTACTTC. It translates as CASRPLGQFSYEQYF.